The 29 T cell receptor beta chains listed next were all sequenced from one sample in a study of blood T cell repertoires in COVID-19. TCRdb's table, derived via immunoSEQ multiplex PCR, lists solely in-frame clones and lacks some. The sample shows more than 65,000 clones, approximately 84% of them seen only once. Sequencing used peripheral blood. These TCRs come from a human donor in a cohort sampled during active COVID-19.

V usage is TRBV28 and J usage is TRBJ2-7; 12 bases fit TRBD2. V shed 5 bases, J shed 9 bases, and the junction held 11 bases outside the gene matches. CDR1 is MDHEN and CDR2 is SYDVKM in the germline V gene. This CDR3 has 15 amino acids. The CDR3: CASSRPLAGGPGQYF. For the CDR3, the DNA is TGTGCCAGCAGTAGACCTCTAGCGGGAGGGCCTGGGCAGTACTTC. Full variable domain (rest looked up from reference TRBV28 and TRBJ2-7): DVKVTQSSRYLVKRTGEKVFLECVQDMDHENMFWYRQDPGLGLRLIYFSYDVKMKEKGDIPEGYSVSREKKERFSLILESASTNQTSMYLCASSRPLAGGPGQYFGPGTRLTVT.

This chain connects TRBV28 to TRBJ2-7; 11 bases map to TRBD2. Germline V gene data show CDR1 as MDHEN and CDR2 as SYDVKM. V lost 10 bases, J lost 6 bases, and 8 bases stayed unmatched. This CDR3 has 13 residues. CDR3 sequence: CAISGRAGREQYF. CDR3 DNA: TGTGCCATTAGCGGGAGGGCCGGGCGCGAGCAGTACTTC.

The rearrangement links TRBV5-4 to TRBJ2-3; 10 nucleotides match TRBD2. Germline CDR1 and CDR2: SGHNT and YYREEE (reference sequence). The ends lost 5 bases at V and 6 bases at J; junction bases unmatched: 9. The CDR3 extends over 15 amino acids. The CDR3 loop is CASSPSGRARDTQYF. The DNA of the CDR3 is TGTGCCAGCAGTCCGAGCGGGAGGGCCAGGGATACGCAGTATTTT.

This rearrangement joins TRBV5-1 to TRBJ1-1; 8 positions agree with TRBD1. CDR3 length: 12 residues. Losses at the gene ends were 6 bases for V and 7 bases for J; bases not matched to a gene: 5. Germline lookup yields CDR1 SGHRS and CDR2 YFSETQ. The chain's CDR3 is CASKEGQDEAFF. In DNA, the CDR3 is TGCGCCAGCAAGGAGGGACAGGATGAAGCTTTCTTT. Looking up the rest from reference TRBV5-1 and TRBJ1-1 gives the full variable domain: KAGVTQTPRYLIKTRGQQVTLSCSPISGHRSVSWYQQTPGQGLQFLFEYFSETQRNKGNFPGRFSGRQFSNSRSEMNVSTLELGDSALYLCASKEGQDEAFFGQGTRLTVV.

This chain uses TRBV6-5 with TRBJ1-2; 10 positions match TRBD1. V gave up 6 bases and J gave up 4 bases; unmatched junction bases: 5. CDR1 is MNHEY, CDR2 SVGAGI, per germline. This CDR3 is 14 amino acids long. The CDR3 loop is CASSMDRGAYGYTF. In nucleotides, the CDR3 is TGTGCCAGCAGCATGGACAGGGGGGCCTATGGCTACACCTTC.

This clone was recorded once. CDR3 nucleotides: TGTGCCAGTAGTGGGCGGGGGTACACAGATACGCAGTATTTT. Translating gives CASSGRGYTDTQYF. The gene calls are TRBV19 and TRBJ2-3, with 7 bases that match TRBD2. V lost 5 bases, J lost 2 bases, and 4 bases stayed unmatched. The CDR3 is 14 amino acids. From germline, CDR1 is LNHDA and CDR2 SQIVND (reference sequence).

The genes are TRBV12-2 and TRBJ2-3; TRBD1, the D gene given by the table, was not confirmed from the DNA. TRBV12-2 is a documented pseudogene. The CDR3 covers 16 residues. The CDR3 is CASRLNGRQGADTQYF. The DNA for the CDR3 is TGTGCAAGTCGCTTAAATGGGAGACAGGGAGCAGATACGCAGTATTTT.

The CDR3 is CASSPFPGDYEQYF. The CDR3, as DNA: TGTGCCAGCAGCCCCTTCCCGGGGGACTACGAGCAGTACTTC. The chain employs TRBV6-4 and TRBJ2-7; D perhaps matches TRBD2 (6 bases). Per germline, CDR1 MRHNA and CDR2 SNTAGT. V was pared by 6 bases and J by 3 bases, with 15 bases between. The length of the CDR3 is 14 residues.

This clone appeared a single time. This sequence joins TRBV3-1 (or the pseudogene TRBV3-2) and TRBJ2-6, with D perhaps TRBD1 (6 bases). The CDR3 spans 16 residues. From germline, CDR1 is LGHDT and CDR2 YNNKEL (reference sequence). The V end was cut by 3 bases, the J end by 0 bases, with 9 bases between. CDR3 loop: CASSQARGSGANVLTF. In nucleotides, the CDR3 is TGTGCCAGCAGCCAGGCCAGGGGCTCTGGGGCCAACGTCCTGACTTTC.

This clone was counted between two and nine times. This chain uses TRBV10-1 with TRBJ1-2; D is unresolved. From germline, CDR1 is WNHNN and CDR2 SYGVQD (reference sequence). CDR3 size: 11 residues. Deletions cut 4 bases from V and 4 bases from J, with 4 bases between. CDR3 sequence (DNA): TGCGCCAGCAGTGGAGGCTATGGCTACACCTTC. Encoded protein: CASSGGYGYTF.

V gene TRBV6-5 combines with J gene TRBJ2-7, with 8 bases fitting TRBD1. The CDR3 spans 16 residues. Germline-derived CDR1 and CDR2 are MNHEY and SVGAGI. Trimming took 4 bases from V and 1 from J; bases not matched to a gene: 9. The DNA for the CDR3 is TGTGCCAGCAGTTTTTGGACAGGGTTTAAGTCCTACGAGCAGTACTTC. It encodes CASSFWTGFKSYEQYF.

This sequence joins TRBV10-3 and TRBJ1-5; a weak D match, TRBD1 (5 bases). V was clipped by 11 bases and J by 0 bases, with 20 bases between them. Germline V CDR1 and CDR2: ENHRY, SYGVKD. This CDR3 is 16 amino acids long. Written as DNA, the CDR3 is TGTGCCCCAACCTTCGGGGGATTTTATAGCAATCAGCCCCAGCATTTT. Translating it yields CAPTFGGFYSNQPQHF.

The J gene is TRBJ2-5, the V gene TRBV6-5; perhaps TRBD1 as D (5 bases). Germline CDR1 reads MNHEY; CDR2 reads SVGAGI. V lost 6 bases, J lost 5 bases, and 19 bases lay in between. This CDR3 contains 15 residues. The CDR3 bases are TGTGCCAGCAGGGCAGACAGTCGGTTGCCCGAGACCCAGTACTTC. Its protein product is CASRADSRLPETQYF.

The J gene is TRBJ2-3, the V gene TRBV5-1, with D tentatively TRBD2 (5 bases). The germline V gene has CDR1 SGHRS and CDR2 YFSETQ. The CDR3 sequence is 15 residues long. Trimming removed 1 base from V and 5 bases from J, with 14 bases in between. CDR3 in amino acids: CASSLSGMSEDTQYF. CDR3 nucleotides: TGCGCCAGCAGCTTGTCGGGAATGTCGGAAGATACGCAGTATTTT.

CDR3 amino acids: CASKKGGLADQETQYF. DNA of the CDR3: TGTGCCAGCAAAAAGGGGGGGCTAGCGGACCAAGAGACCCAGTACTTC. J is TRBJ2-5 and V is TRBV2; D is perhaps TRBD2 (7 bases). Trimming removed 7 bases from V and 0 bases from J, with 18 bases in between. The CDR3 contains 16 residues. Germline-derived CDR1 and CDR2 are SNHLY and FYNNEI.

The CDR3 loop is CASSPGHFQETQYF. The DNA for the CDR3 is TGTGCCAGCAGTCCGGGACACTTCCAAGAGACCCAGTACTTC. This sequence joins TRBV6-5 and TRBJ2-5, with a tentative D call TRBD1 (6 bases). The germline gives CDR1 MNHEY, CDR2 SVGAGI. The CDR3 runs 14 residues. V lost 5 bases and J lost 1, with 11 bases in between.

V gene TRBV4-1 combines with J gene TRBJ2-1; possibly TRBD2 for D (5 bases). V lost 0 bases, J lost 9 bases, and 12 bases lay in between. CDR1 and CDR2 from the germline V gene are MGHRA and YSYEKL. This CDR3 region has 14 residues. The CDR3 protein is CASSQDMASPEQFF. The DNA for the CDR3 is TGCGCCAGCAGCCAAGATATGGCTAGCCCTGAGCAGTTCTTC.

The chain is built from TRBV6-6 and TRBJ1-2; 9 positions agree with TRBD1. The germline V gene encodes CDR1 MNHNY and CDR2 SVGAGI (reference sequence). The CDR3 spans 14 residues. Trimming took 6 bases from V and 4 from J; bases not matched to a gene: 6. The CDR3 sequence: CASSRTGDLYGYTF. Written as DNA, the CDR3 is TGTGCCAGCAGCCGGACAGGGGATCTCTATGGCTACACCTTC.

The chain links TRBV5-6 to TRBJ2-3, with 11 bases identical to TRBD2. The CDR3 consists of 17 residues. CDR1 SGHDT and CDR2 YYEEEE come from the germline V gene. The V gene end was trimmed by 1 base and the J gene end by 0 bases; junction bases not matched to a gene: 4. The CDR3 here is CASSLLAGGPSTDTQYF. The CDR3 DNA follows: TGTGCCAGCAGCTTGCTAGCGGGGGGACCCAGCACAGATACGCAGTATTTT.

V usage is TRBV28 and J usage is TRBJ2-7; D uncertain. There are 12 residues in the CDR3. Germline CDR1 reads MDHEN; CDR2 reads SYDVKM. The germline V and J ends were trimmed by 6 bases and 4 bases, with 10 bases remaining between them. The chain's CDR3 is CASSPSSYEQYF. The CDR3 DNA is TGTGCCAGCAGCCCGAGCTCTTACGAGCAGTACTTC.

The chain combines TRBV19 with TRBJ2-5; no definite D call. The CDR3 is 12 residues long. Trimming removed 7 bases at V and 0 bases at J, with 6 bases between. CDR1 and CDR2 (germline): LNHDA, SQIVND (reference sequence). CDR3 nucleotides: TGTGCCAGTAATGACTACCAAGAGACCCAGTACTTC. It specifies CASNDYQETQYF.

This clone was picked up one time. J is TRBJ1-3 and V is TRBV3-1 (or the pseudogene TRBV3-2); D is perhaps TRBD1 (6 bases). CDR3 length: 15 amino acids. Germline V CDR1 and CDR2: LGHDT, YNNKEL (reference sequence). V was trimmed by 2 bases and J by 0 bases, leaving 8 bases between them. In DNA form, the CDR3 reads TGTGCCAGCAGCCAAACAGGGAGCTCTGGAAACACCATATATTTT. Its protein product is CASSQTGSSGNTIYF.

The chain links TRBV19 to TRBJ2-6, with 8 bases fitting TRBD1. Germline CDR1 reads LNHDA; CDR2 reads SQIVND (reference sequence). The trim removed 6 bases at V and 2 bases at J, leaving 6 bases unmatched. This CDR3 contains 16 residues. CDR3: CASRGRGPAGANVLTF. In DNA form, the CDR3 reads TGTGCCAGTAGAGGCAGGGGGCCGGCTGGGGCCAACGTCCTGACTTTC.

V gene TRBV18 combines with J gene TRBJ2-7; TRBD1 matches at 9 bases. J gave up 5 bases and V 3 bases, and 8 bases lay outside the gene matches. The germline V gene has CDR1 KGHSH and CDR2 LQKENI. The CDR3 is made up of 15 amino acids. The CDR3 is CASSPRTGDIHEQYF. The CDR3 DNA sequence: TGTGCCAGCTCACCCCGGACAGGGGATATCCACGAGCAGTACTTC.

The chain links TRBV27 to TRBJ2-2; possible D gene TRBD2, 6 bases. The germline V gene has CDR1 MNHEY and CDR2 SMNVEV (reference sequence). Trimming shortened V by 6 bases and J by 1 base, and 9 bases separated the two germline ends. This CDR3 spans 14 amino acids. The CDR3 DNA follows: TGTGCCAGCAGGCTAGCGAGGAACACCGGGGAGCTGTTTTTT. Encoded protein: CASRLARNTGELFF.

V gene TRBV3-1 (or the pseudogene TRBV3-2) combines with J gene TRBJ2-7; D may be TRBD2 (5 bases). Germline-derived CDR1 and CDR2 are LGHDT and YNNKEL (reference sequence). The CDR3 covers 14 residues. The V end lost 1 base, the J end lost 6 bases, and 13 bases lay between the germline ends. The chain's CDR3 is CASSQASEGGEQYF. The CDR3, as DNA: TGTGCCAGCAGCCAAGCATCCGAGGGCGGCGAGCAGTACTTC.

This rearrangement joins TRBV6-5 to TRBJ2-4, with TRBD1 identical over 8 bases. Germline trimming cut 4 bases from V and 4 bases from J; bases unmatched to any gene: 9. The V gene's germline CDR1 is MNHEY and CDR2 SVGAGI. The CDR3 contains 16 residues. CDR3 loop: CASSFQGTGEKNIQYF. Written as DNA, the CDR3 is TGTGCCAGCAGTTTCCAGGGGACAGGAGAAAAAAACATTCAGTACTTC.

CDR3 DNA: TGCAGTGCTAGTTACGGGATGAGCAATCAGCCCCAGCATTTT. Protein product: CSASYGMSNQPQHF. The chain uses TRBV20-1 and TRBJ1-5; D not certain. The CDR3 extends over 14 amino acids. The germline CDR1 and CDR2 sequences are DFQATT and SNEGSKA (reference sequence). V was trimmed by 3 bases and J by 1 base, leaving 10 bases between them.

This chain connects TRBV14 to TRBJ1-4, with D possibly being TRBD1 (6 bases). There are 14 residues in the CDR3. With 3 bases removed from V and 7 bases from J, the gap between germline ends came to 12 bases. Germline V gene lookup returns CDR1 SGHDN and CDR2 FVKESK. CDR3 loop: CASSHSGAGEKLFF. The CDR3, as DNA: TGTGCCAGCAGCCATTCAGGGGCTGGTGAAAAACTGTTTTTT.